Reported below is one TCR beta chain. The sample originates from a study of blood T cell repertoires in COVID-19. Overall study: Acute-phase and convalescent COVID-19 samples originated in the United States, Italy and Spain.

The CDR3 covers 17 residues. The germline gives CDR1 KGHSH, CDR2 LQKENI. The J segment lost 0 bases and the V segment lost 0 bases, leaving 7 bases of the junction unmatched. Clones were sequenced by immunoSEQ multiplex PCR, and TCRdb holds only the in-frame ones, with some missing. This table holds fewer than 300,000 clones, around 89% found once. Source material: peripheral blood. This chain links TRBV18 with TRBJ2-7, with TRBD2 identical over 8 bases. The sequence derives from a man younger than 40 with acute or convalescent COVID-19. The CDR3, as DNA: TGTGCCAGCTCACCACCGTTAACGGGAGGGAGCTCCTACGAGCAGTACTTC. Translated, it gives CASSPPLTGGSSYEQYF.